This passage covers 26 T cell receptor beta chains from one sample sequenced in a study of technical replicates of blood from a few donors. Here immunoSEQ multiplex PCR was the method, and the copy in TCRdb shows in-frame clones only, minus some. The sample contains approximately 70,000 clones, 80% to 95% of which appear only once. The sample consisted of PBMCs. These receptors came from a human donor in good health. Some clones in this sample may be carry-over from other donors' samples.

V usage is TRBV7-2 and J usage is TRBJ2-2; TRBD1 is a possible D gene (5 bases). V shed 5 bases and J shed 0 bases, with 22 bases lying between them. Germline V gene sequence: CDR1 SGHTA, CDR2 FQGNSA. CDR3 size: 19 residues. The CDR3 reads CASSPDLILQGSNTGELFF. Here the CDR3 DNA reads TGTGCCAGCAGCCCAGACCTGATCCTCCAGGGCTCGAACACCGGGGAGCTGTTTTTT.

Written as DNA, the CDR3 is TGTGCCAGCAGCTTACCCCAAGGCGGGGGTGACTACGAGCAGTACTTC. Translation gives CASSLPQGGGDYEQYF. This chain connects TRBV7-9 to TRBJ2-7, with 7 bases that match TRBD2. Germline trimming cut 2 bases from V and 3 bases from J; bases unmatched to any gene: 10. Germline V gene data show CDR1 as SEHNR and CDR2 as FQNEAQ (reference sequence). The CDR3 spans 16 residues. Together with reference TRBV7-9 and TRBJ2-7, the CDR3 gives the full variable domain: DTGVSQNPRHKITKRGQNVTFRCDPISEHNRLYWYRQTLGQGPEFLTYFQNEAQLEKSRLLSDRFSAERPKGSFSTLEIQRTEQGDSAMYLCASSLPQGGGDYEQYFGPGTRLTVT.

The chain couples TRBV5-8 to TRBJ1-5, with 7 bases that match TRBD1. V trimming: 3 bases; J trimming: 4 bases; junction bases outside the gene matches: 4. The CDR3 loop spans 14 amino acids. Germline values: CDR1 SGHTS, CDR2 YDEGEE. Here the CDR3 DNA reads TGTGCCAGCAGCTCGATGACAGGGAATCAGCCCCAGCATTTT. Encoded protein: CASSSMTGNQPQHF.

The chain combines TRBV5-1 with TRBJ2-1; D uncertain. Trimming stripped 4 bases from V and 4 bases from J, with 9 bases between. The germline gives CDR1 SGHRS, CDR2 YFSETQ. The CDR3 sequence is 13 residues long. The CDR3 nucleotides are TGCGCCAGCAGCAGAGAGGCATACAATGAGCAGTTCTTC. Its translation is CASSREAYNEQFF.

The chain links TRBV10-3 to TRBJ2-2; the match to TRBD1 covers 8 bases. This CDR3 contains 14 residues. Germline V gives CDR1 ENHRY, CDR2 SYGVKD. V trimming: 5 bases; J trimming: 6 bases; junction bases outside the gene matches: 5. For the CDR3, the DNA is TGTGCCATCAGTAAGGACAGGGCCCCCGGGGAGCTGTTTTTT. Protein: CAISKDRAPGELFF.

In nucleotides, the CDR3 is TGTGCCAGCTCACCACCTAGTGCTCCAGGAAACACCATATATTTT. Amino acids: CASSPPSAPGNTIYF. The chain links TRBV18 to TRBJ1-3; D gene ambiguous. V gave up 0 bases and J gave up 4 bases, with 10 bases separating them. The CDR3 totals 15 residues. CDR1 is KGHSH and CDR2 is LQKENI in the germline V gene. The whole variable domain, filled in from reference TRBV18 and TRBJ1-3, reads NAGVMQNPRHLVRRRGQEARLRCSPMKGHSHVYWYRQLPEEGLKFMVYLQKENIIDESGMPKERFSAEFPKEGPSILRIQQVVRGDSAAYFCASSPPSAPGNTIYFGEGSWLTVV.

The chain recombines TRBV6-4 with TRBJ2-1; D is unresolved. The CDR3 is made up of 12 amino acids. Germline V lookup: CDR1 MRHNA, CDR2 SNTAGT. The V gene lost 2 bases and the J gene lost 4 bases, with 3 bases spanning the gap. CDR3 region: CASSDEYNEQFF. The DNA for the CDR3 is TGTGCCAGCAGTGACGAGTACAATGAGCAGTTCTTC.

The genes are TRBV5-4 and TRBJ2-5; D ambiguous. There are 12 residues in the CDR3. Trimming stripped 5 bases from V and 5 bases from J, with 10 bases between. Germline lookup yields CDR1 SGHNT and CDR2 YYREEE (reference sequence). The CDR3 DNA reads as TGTGCCAGCAGTTTTTATTTGGAGACCCAGTACTTC. This sequence encodes CASSFYLETQYF. Complete variable domain (other parts from reference TRBV5-4 and TRBJ2-5): ETGVTQSPTHLIKTRGQQVTLRCSSQSGHNTVSWYQQALGQGPQFIFQYYREEENGRGNFPPRFSGLQFPNYSSELNVNALELDDSALYLCASSFYLETQYFGPGTRLLVL.

The chain is built from TRBV5-1 and TRBJ1-3; D is undetermined. V lost 4 bases, J lost 0 bases, and 11 bases lay in between. CDR1 is SGHRS, CDR2 YFSETQ, per germline. This CDR3 is built from 15 residues. The CDR3 bases are TGCGCCAGCAGCCTGACGGGAGGCTCTGGAAACACCATATATTTT. Translation gives CASSLTGGSGNTIYF.

The CDR3 sequence: CASTTGPSGNTIYF. In nucleotides, the CDR3 is TGTGCCAGTACCACAGGTCCCTCTGGAAACACCATATATTTT. V gene TRBV6-1 combines with J gene TRBJ1-3; D is perhaps TRBD1 (5 bases). This CDR3 is 14 amino acids long. Germline-derived CDR1 and CDR2 are MNHNS and SASEGT. With 9 bases removed from V and 0 bases from J, the gap between germline ends came to 12 bases.

This sequence joins TRBV5-6 and TRBJ2-3; 15 bases match TRBD2. Germline lookup yields CDR1 SGHDT and CDR2 YYEEEE. The CDR3 length is 15 residues. The ends lost 4 bases at V and 9 bases at J; junction bases unmatched: 6. The CDR3 nucleotides read TGTGCCAGCAGCAAGGGACTAGCGGGGGGTGGGACGCAGTATTTT. Protein product: CASSKGLAGGGTQYF.

The chain is built from TRBV5-1 and TRBJ2-2; TRBD2 aligns across 8 bases. From germline, CDR1 is SGHRS and CDR2 YFSETQ. The CDR3 extends over 15 amino acids. Trimming at V came to 2 bases and at J to 5 bases, leaving 5 bases not matched to a gene. The CDR3 DNA is TGCGCCAGCAGCTTACTAGCGGTGGGGACCGGGGAGCTGTTTTTT. Translating it yields CASSLLAVGTGELFF. The complete variable domain, with remaining parts taken from reference TRBV5-1 and TRBJ2-2, reads KAGVTQTPRYLIKTRGQQVTLSCSPISGHRSVSWYQQTPGQGLQFLFEYFSETQRNKGNFPGRFSGRQFSNSRSEMNVSTLELGDSALYLCASSLLAVGTGELFFGEGSRLTVL.

The genes are TRBV5-4 and TRBJ2-5, with 12 bases matching TRBD2. With V trimmed by 3 bases and J by 4 bases, 4 bases remained unmatched. Germline V gives CDR1 SGHNT, CDR2 YYREEE (reference sequence). CDR3 length: 15 residues. The CDR3: CASSSSGGVAETQYF. DNA of the CDR3: TGTGCCAGCAGCTCTAGCGGGGGGGTCGCAGAGACCCAGTACTTC.

The V gene is TRBV6-1, the J gene TRBJ1-5; TRBD1 matches at 10 bases. Germline loops: CDR1 MNHNS, CDR2 SASEGT. The V segment lost 6 bases and the J segment 6 bases; nucleotides outside the gene matches: 5. This CDR3 contains 14 residues. The CDR3 protein is CASRRDRGLQPQHF. The CDR3 coding sequence is TGTGCCAGCAGGAGAGACAGGGGGCTTCAGCCCCAGCATTTT.

V is TRBV2 and J is TRBJ1-1, with a possible D match to TRBD1 (5 bases). CDR1 SNHLY and CDR2 FYNNEI come from the germline V gene. The V gene lost 3 bases and the J gene lost 1 base, with 6 bases spanning the gap. This CDR3 comprises 13 residues. CDR3 sequence reads: CASSDGQNTEAFF. CDR3 DNA: TGTGCCAGCAGTGACGGACAGAACACTGAAGCTTTCTTT.

J is TRBJ2-2 and V is TRBV29-1; TRBD2 might be the D (5 bases). The CDR3 totals 11 residues. The germline V gene has CDR1 SQVTM and CDR2 ANQGSEA. V was trimmed by 6 bases and J by 6 bases, leaving 8 bases between them. The CDR3 sequence is CSVRVSGELFF. The CDR3 DNA reads as TGCAGCGTGAGGGTGTCCGGGGAGCTGTTTTTT.

The V call is TRBV30, the J call TRBJ2-5; the D gene is possibly TRBD2 (6 bases). The length of the CDR3 is 14 residues. The V end was cut by 0 bases, the J end by 5 bases, with 13 bases between. CDR1 and CDR2 from the germline V gene are GTSNPN and SVGIG (reference sequence). CDR3 in amino acids: CAWSVLGGGETQYF. CDR3 nucleotides: TGTGCCTGGAGTGTACTAGGAGGAGGGGAGACCCAGTACTTC. The complete variable domain, with remaining parts taken from reference TRBV30 and TRBJ2-5, reads SQTIHQWPATLVQPVGSPLSLECTVEGTSNPNLYWYRQAAGRGLQLLFYSVGIGQISSEVPQNLSASRPQDRQFILSSKKLLLSDSGFYLCAWSVLGGGETQYFGPGTRLLVL.

The gene calls are TRBV4-3 and TRBJ2-7; the D is unclear. Trimming pared 0 bases from V and 3 bases from J, leaving 12 bases between. Germline lookup yields CDR1 LGHNA and CDR2 YSLEER. This CDR3 has 15 amino acids. The CDR3 sequence: CASSQEETAVYEQYF. In DNA form, the CDR3 reads TGCGCCAGCAGCCAAGAGGAGACTGCCGTCTACGAGCAGTACTTC.

The chain links TRBV7-2 to TRBJ2-7; TRBD2 matches 7 bases. The CDR3 loop spans 16 amino acids. Trimming took 5 bases from V and 0 from J; bases not matched to a gene: 10. Germline-derived CDR1 and CDR2 are SGHTA and FQGNSA. CDR3 residues: CASSPGWLAASYEQYF. The CDR3 coding sequence is TGTGCCAGCAGCCCCGGATGGCTAGCGGCCTCCTACGAGCAGTACTTC.

This chain connects TRBV6-6 to TRBJ1-1; TRBD1 agrees at 8 bases. The CDR3 has 15 residues. Germline V CDR1 and CDR2: MNHNY, SVGAGI (reference sequence). V was pared by 4 bases and J by 5 bases, with 9 bases of the junction left unmatched. The CDR3 DNA follows: TGTGCCAGCAGTTTTTTACAGGGGGGACGGACTGAAGCTTTCTTT. This gives the protein CASSFLQGGRTEAFF.

The chain employs TRBV23-1 and TRBJ2-1; 14 bases are a match to TRBD2. TRBV23-1 is identified as an open reading frame with a role that is uncertain. This CDR3 has 19 amino acids. Trimming cost V 0 bases and J 4 bases; bases outside gene matches: 8. The CDR3 loop is CASSQSYGLAGGSYNEQFF. CDR3 sequence (DNA): TGCGCCAGCAGTCAATCGTACGGACTAGCGGGGGGATCTTACAATGAGCAGTTCTTC.

This rearrangement joins TRBV11-3 to TRBJ2-1; 10 positions match TRBD2. This CDR3 is built from 15 residues. The germline V gene encodes CDR1 SGHNT and CDR2 YENEEA. V was clipped by 5 bases and J by 5 bases; unmatched bases: 6. CDR3 sequence: CASSLGTSENNEQFF. The CDR3 DNA reads as TGTGCCAGCAGCCTGGGGACTAGCGAGAACAATGAGCAGTTCTTC.

This clone has just one count. The chain has TRBV19 and TRBJ1-4; D perhaps matches TRBD1 (6 bases). CDR3 length: 14 residues. V was clipped by 8 bases and J by 4 bases, with 14 bases between them. Germline values: CDR1 LNHDA, CDR2 SQIVND (reference sequence). The CDR3 reads CASSPLDSNEKLFF. In DNA form, the CDR3 reads TGTGCCAGTTCCCCGCTGGACAGTAATGAAAAACTGTTTTTT.

The chain combines TRBV7-6 with TRBJ1-6; 7 bases map to TRBD1. V dropped 4 bases and J dropped 9; count of bases not matched to a gene: 0. Germline-derived CDR1 and CDR2 are SGHVS and FNYEAQ. The CDR3 has 12 residues. CDR3 region: CASSSGGSPLHF. The CDR3 region has the DNA TGTGCCAGCAGCTCAGGGGGTTCACCCCTCCACTTT.

The chain joins TRBV7-2 to TRBJ2-7, with D uncertain. Trimming removed 7 bases at V and 4 bases at J, with 14 bases between. Germline values: CDR1 SGHTA, CDR2 FQGNSA. This CDR3 comprises 13 residues. CDR3 bases: TGTGCCAGCACCCTCCCAGGCCGGTACGAGCAGTACTTC. Amino acid sequence: CASTLPGRYEQYF.

V and J are TRBV15 and TRBJ1-1; D unresolved. In germline, CDR1 is LNHNV, CDR2 YYDKDF (reference sequence). The CDR3 loop spans 12 amino acids. Deletions cut 1 base from V and 6 bases from J, with 6 bases between. Here the CDR3 reads CATSRVRAEAFF. In DNA, the CDR3 is TGTGCCACCAGCAGAGTTCGGGCTGAAGCTTTCTTT.